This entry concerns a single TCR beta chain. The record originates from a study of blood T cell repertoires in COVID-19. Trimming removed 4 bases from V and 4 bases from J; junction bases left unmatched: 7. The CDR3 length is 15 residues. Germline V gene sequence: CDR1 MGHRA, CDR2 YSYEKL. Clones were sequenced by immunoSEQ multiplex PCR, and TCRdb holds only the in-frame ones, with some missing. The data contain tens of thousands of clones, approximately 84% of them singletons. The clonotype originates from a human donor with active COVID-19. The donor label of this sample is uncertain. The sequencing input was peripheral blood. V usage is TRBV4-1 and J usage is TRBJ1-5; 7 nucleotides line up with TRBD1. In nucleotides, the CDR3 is TGCGCCAGCAGCCCAGCAGACAGGGATAATCAGCCCCAGCATTTT. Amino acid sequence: CASSPADRDNQPQHF.